The 7 T cell receptor beta chains given below trace back to one sample, sequenced in a study of cytomegalovirus exposure and HLA in healthy donors. In the PCR, 60 Vbeta and 13 Jbeta primers were used. Sequencing was performed with immunoSEQ multiplex PCR; in TCRdb, only in-frame clones are kept and a portion is missing. The data contain more than 95,000 clones, 78% of them singletons. Sequencing input: PBMCs. The origin of the receptors is a man younger than 45 in good health and CMV-seropositive.

The chain carries TRBV5-1 and TRBJ2-1; tentatively, D is TRBD1 (7 bases). This CDR3 region has 15 residues. CDR1 is SGHRS, CDR2 YFSETQ, per germline. V lost 2 bases and J 4 bases, leaving 13 bases between the germline ends. CDR3 residues: CASSFSAGQYNEQFF. The CDR3 nucleotides read TGCGCCAGCAGCTTCTCCGCGGGACAGTACAATGAGCAGTTCTTC.

This chain links TRBV15 with TRBJ1-5, with D uncertain. CDR3 length: 15 residues. Between the trimmed V and J ends, which lost 4 bases and 4 bases, there was a span of 14 bases. Germline V lookup: CDR1 LNHNV, CDR2 YYDKDF (reference sequence). The chain's CDR3 is CATSKILGQNQPQHF. CDR3 in DNA: TGTGCCACCAGCAAGATTCTAGGTCAAAATCAGCCCCAGCATTTT.

The chain recombines TRBV19 with TRBJ2-2; D is possibly TRBD1 (5 bases). The germline V gene encodes CDR1 LNHDA and CDR2 SQIVND (reference sequence). This CDR3 has 15 residues. CDR3: CGSGWADRNTGELFF. The CDR3 DNA follows: TGTGGCTCAGGGTGGGCAGACCGAAACACCGGGGAGCTGTTTTTT.

This chain links TRBV7-2 with TRBJ1-1; D is ambiguous. CDR1 and CDR2 (germline): SGHTA, FQGNSA. Trimming left V 2 bases short and J 1 base short, with 11 bases between. The CDR3 covers 15 residues. The DNA for the CDR3 is TGTGCCAGCAGCTTAAGTTGGCCCCGGAACACTGAAGCTTTCTTT. Translation gives CASSLSWPRNTEAFF.

This chain uses TRBV7-9 with TRBJ2-1; 12 positions agree with TRBD2. V shed 5 bases and J 8 bases; nucleotides not matched to a gene: 13. The CDR3 contains 17 residues. Germline CDR1 and CDR2: SEHNR and FQNEAQ (reference sequence). The CDR3 sequence: CASSARLAGEPPDEQFF. DNA for the CDR3: TGTGCCAGCAGCGCCCGACTAGCGGGAGAACCTCCGGATGAGCAGTTCTTC.

The chain is built from TRBV27 and TRBJ1-2; the match to TRBD1 covers 9 bases. The CDR3 spans 15 residues. J gave up 3 bases and V 6 bases, and 8 bases lay outside the gene matches. Germline V CDR1 and CDR2: MNHEY, SMNVEV (reference sequence). The CDR3 sequence is CASSSGQGYDYGYTF. The CDR3 bases are TGTGCCAGCAGCTCCGGACAGGGGTATGACTATGGCTACACCTTC.

V and J are TRBV4-3 and TRBJ2-5, with 9 bases aligning to TRBD2. The J call may be mistaken, given a closer DNA end match to TRBJ2-7. The CDR3 covers 15 residues. Germline V CDR1 and CDR2: LGHNA, YSLEER. CDR3 nucleotide sequence: TGCGCCAGCAGCCAAGGAGCGGGAGGAGTCTACGAGCAGTACTTC. Amino acids: CASSQGAGGVYEQYF.